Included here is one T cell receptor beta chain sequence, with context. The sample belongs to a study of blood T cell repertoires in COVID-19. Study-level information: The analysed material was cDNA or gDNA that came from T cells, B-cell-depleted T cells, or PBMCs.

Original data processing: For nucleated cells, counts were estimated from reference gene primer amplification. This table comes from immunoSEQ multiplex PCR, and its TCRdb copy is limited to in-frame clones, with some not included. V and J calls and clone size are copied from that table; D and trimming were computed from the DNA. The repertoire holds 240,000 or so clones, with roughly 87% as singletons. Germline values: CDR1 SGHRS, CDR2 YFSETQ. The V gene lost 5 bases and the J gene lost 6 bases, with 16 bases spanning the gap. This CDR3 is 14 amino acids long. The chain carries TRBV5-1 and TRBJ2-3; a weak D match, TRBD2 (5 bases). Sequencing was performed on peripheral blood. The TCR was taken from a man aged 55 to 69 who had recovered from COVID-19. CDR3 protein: CASRPSSLQDTQYF. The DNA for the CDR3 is TGCGCCAGCAGGCCTTCTAGCTTGCAGGATACGCAGTATTTT.